The clone carrying this T cell receptor (beta chain) appeared a single time. The antigen is not known. Constant-segment-primed 5'RACE gave TCR alpha and TCR beta cDNA libraries with sample barcodes and UMIs. TCRdb used MiXCR to reprocess the 5' RACE reads, holding one entry per CDR3 protein. The profile covers fewer than 350,000 distinct CDR3 sequences, with over 7% appearing a single time and 20% to 25% taken by the ten largest. The sample is drawn from a study of T-cell memory formation after mild COVID-19. Study findings and constraints: There was a balanced CD4/CD8 profile in clones contracting day 15 to 85, and later expanders leaned CD4+. CM and EM subsets held most contracting CD4+ clones; EMRA held CD8+ ones. Some clones that responded were present in memory (sampled pre-infection), which suggests cross-reactive memory joined.

Germline V CDR1 and CDR2: SGHRS, YFSETQ. V was clipped by 3 bases and J by 1 base, with 8 bases between them. The CDR3 runs 14 residues. The chain uses TRBV5-1 and TRBJ1-3; D perhaps matches TRBD1 (5 bases). The sequenced sample was PBMCs or a T cell subset sorted from them (not recorded which). The TCR was taken from a man aged 18 to 29 who had mild COVID-19 (a few samples of this study predate the infection). Cell type and time point are not known. The CDR3 sequence: CASSWGSSGNTIYF. As DNA, the CDR3 is TGCGCCAGCAGCTGGGGGAGTTCTGGAAACACCATATATTTT.